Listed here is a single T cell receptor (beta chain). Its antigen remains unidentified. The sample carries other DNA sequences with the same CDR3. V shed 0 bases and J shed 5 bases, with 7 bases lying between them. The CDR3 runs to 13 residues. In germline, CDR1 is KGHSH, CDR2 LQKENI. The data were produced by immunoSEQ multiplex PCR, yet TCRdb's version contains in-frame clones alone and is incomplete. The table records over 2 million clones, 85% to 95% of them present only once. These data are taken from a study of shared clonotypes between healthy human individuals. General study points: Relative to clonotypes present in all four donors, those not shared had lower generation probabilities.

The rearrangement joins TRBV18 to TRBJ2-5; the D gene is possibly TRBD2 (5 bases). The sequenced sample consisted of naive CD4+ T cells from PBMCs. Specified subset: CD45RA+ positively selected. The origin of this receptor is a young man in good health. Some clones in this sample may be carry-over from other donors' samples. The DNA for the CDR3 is TGTGCCAGCTCACCACCCGGGGTGGAGACCCAGTACTTC. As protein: CASSPPGVETQYF.